These 10 T cell receptor beta chains came from one sample sequenced in a study of breast tumors, draining lymph nodes, adjacent tissues. The lymph nodes were axillary draining lymph nodes from breast cancer patients. TCRdb independently ran MiXCR on the multiplex PCR reads; one entry per CDR3 protein. The table lists 100,000 to 150,000 distinct CDR3 sequences, around 24% of them singletons. The sequenced sample was axillary lymph node tissue. These receptors came from a female donor with breast cancer. Some clones in this sample may be carry-over from other donors' samples.

On this clonotype itself: With a much larger clone just one base away, this may be a read error. The chain is built from TRBV19 and TRBJ2-5, with 9 bases fitting TRBD1. With V trimmed by 3 bases and J by 7 bases, 6 bases remained unmatched. CDR3 length equals 14 residues. The V gene's germline CDR1 is LNHDA and CDR2 SQIVND (reference sequence). The CDR3 bases are TGTGCCAGTAGTATGAACCTGGGACAGGGGACCCAGTACTTC. This sequence encodes CASSMNLGQGTQYF.

This clonotype was seen many times. The chain employs TRBV7-2 and TRBJ2-7; D ambiguous. Germline values: CDR1 SGHTA, CDR2 FQGNSA. Trimming cost V 2 bases and J 6 bases, with 8 bases left between them. The CDR3 extends over 12 amino acids. CDR3 in amino acids: CASSLPGSEQYF. Written as DNA, the CDR3 is TGTGCCAGCAGCTTACCAGGTTCCGAGCAGTACTTC.

This clonotype was seen ten or more times. The V call is TRBV18, the J call TRBJ1-4, with a tentative D call TRBD1 (5 bases). Trimming pared 1 base from V and 7 bases from J, leaving 10 bases between. The CDR3 is made up of 14 amino acids. The germline V gene encodes CDR1 KGHSH and CDR2 LQKENI. The CDR3 bases are TGTGCCAGCTCACCACAAGGGAGGGGTGAAAAACTGTTTTTT. This translates into CASSPQGRGEKLFF.

This clonotype was detected ten times or more. The chain couples TRBV30 to TRBJ2-3; D ambiguous. Germline CDR1 reads GTSNPN; CDR2 reads SVGIG (reference sequence). The V and J ends lost 1 base and 2 bases respectively, with 13 bases between them. The CDR3 has 15 residues. In DNA, the CDR3 is TGTGCCTGGAGTGCCCCTAGGGTATACACAGATACGCAGTATTTT. Its translation: CAWSAPRVYTDTQYF.

This clonotype appeared many times. This chain joins TRBV5-1 and TRBJ2-1; D might be TRBD1 (5 bases). Per germline, CDR1 SGHRS and CDR2 YFSETQ. The germline V and J ends were trimmed by 0 bases and 5 bases, with 9 bases remaining between them. This CDR3 has 14 amino acids. The CDR3 DNA is TGCGCCAGCAGCTTGGGGCTCAGGGACAATGAGCAGTTCTTC. Its translation: CASSLGLRDNEQFF.

The sample holds a few counts of this clonotype. A read error may explain this, as a much larger clone is one base away. The chain is built from TRBV4-1 and TRBJ2-7; D is unclear. CDR3 length: 14 amino acids. Germline loops: CDR1 MGHRA, CDR2 YSYEKL. Here the CDR3 reads CASSQESSSYEQHF. The DNA of the CDR3 is TGCGCCAGCAGCCAGGAATCGAGTTCCTACGAGCAGCACTTC.

The table lists this clonotype with many counts. This chain joins TRBV24-1 and TRBJ2-3; D not certain. The V end lost 1 base, the J end lost 9 bases, and 7 bases lay between the germline ends. Germline-derived CDR1 and CDR2 are KGHDR and SFDVKD. The CDR3 runs 12 residues. In DNA, the CDR3 is TGTGCCACCAGTGATTTAGTTGGCACGCAGTATTTT. This encodes CATSDLVGTQYF.

The genes are TRBV20-1 and TRBJ2-7; TRBD1 aligns across 9 bases. Unmatched junction bases numbered 9, after V lost 2 bases and J lost 7 bases. Germline loops: CDR1 DFQATT, CDR2 SNEGSKA (reference sequence). The CDR3 is 14 amino acids. CDR3 protein: CSARISQGAREQYF. CDR3 DNA sequence: TGCAGTGCTAGAATATCACAGGGGGCTAGAGAGCAGTACTTC.

This clonotype was counted ten times or more. The chain combines TRBV6-6 with TRBJ2-7; 13 nucleotides match TRBD2. Germline V gives CDR1 MNHNY, CDR2 SVGAGI (reference sequence). With V trimmed by 5 bases and J by 2 bases, 9 bases remained unmatched. The CDR3 has 17 amino acids. DNA for the CDR3: TGTGCCAGCAGTAGAACTAGCGGGAGGGTGGCGGCCTACGAGCAGTACTTC. It encodes CASSRTSGRVAAYEQYF.

Concerning this clonotype itself: A single base separates this from a much larger clone, so it may be a read error. The chain links TRBV7-3 to TRBJ2-2; no reliable D call. Per germline, CDR1 SGHTA and CDR2 FQGTGA. There are 14 residues in the CDR3. CDR3 sequence reads: CASGLALAAGELFF. The CDR3 DNA reads as TGTGCCAGCGGCTTGGCATTAGCCGCCGGGGAGCTGTTTTTT.